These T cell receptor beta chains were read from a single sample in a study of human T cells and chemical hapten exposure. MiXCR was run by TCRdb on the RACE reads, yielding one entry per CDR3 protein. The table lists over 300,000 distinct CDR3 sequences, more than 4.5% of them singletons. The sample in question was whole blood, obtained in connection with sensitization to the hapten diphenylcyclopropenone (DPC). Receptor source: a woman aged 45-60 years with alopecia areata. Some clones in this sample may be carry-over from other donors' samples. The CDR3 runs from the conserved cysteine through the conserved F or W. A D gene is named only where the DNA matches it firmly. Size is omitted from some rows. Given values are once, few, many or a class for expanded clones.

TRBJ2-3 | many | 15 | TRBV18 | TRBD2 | CASSTTSGSADTQYF | TGTGCCAGCTCGACTACTAGCGGGAGCGCGGATACGCAGTATTTT
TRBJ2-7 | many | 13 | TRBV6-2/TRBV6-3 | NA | CASSRTGTYEQYF | TGTGCCAGTTCCCGAACAGGGACCTACGAGCAGTACTTC
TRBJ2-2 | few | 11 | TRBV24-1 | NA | CATSRGGELFF | TGTGCCACCAGTCGGGGCGGGGAGCTGTTTTTT
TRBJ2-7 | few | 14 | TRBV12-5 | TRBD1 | CASGLNRGVYEQYF | TGTGCTAGTGGTTTGAACAGGGGGGTCTACGAGCAGTACTTC
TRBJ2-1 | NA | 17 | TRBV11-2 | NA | CASSSNPWGSSYNEQFF | TGTGCCAGCAGCTCTAACCCGTGGGGGAGTTCCTACAATGAGCAGTTCTTC
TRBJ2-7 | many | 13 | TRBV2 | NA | CASSEVAGVEQYF | TGTGCCAGCAGTGAAGTAGCCGGGGTCGAGCAGTACTTC
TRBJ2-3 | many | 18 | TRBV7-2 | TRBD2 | CASSLRWASGDPRDTQYF | TGTGCCAGCAGCCTCCGTTGGGCTAGCGGGGATCCTAGAGATACGCAGTATTTT
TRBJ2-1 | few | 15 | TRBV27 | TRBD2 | CASSFASGVNNEQFF | TGTGCCAGCAGCTTCGCTAGCGGGGTCAACAATGAGCAGTTCTTC
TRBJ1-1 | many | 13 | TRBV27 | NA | CASSAGGRNEAFF | TGTGCCAGCAGCGCTGGCGGTCGCAATGAAGCTTTCTTT
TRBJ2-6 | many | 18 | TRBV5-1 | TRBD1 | CASSLDRGPHSGANVLTF | TGCGCCAGCAGCTTGGACAGGGGGCCCCACTCTGGGGCCAACGTCCTGACTTTC
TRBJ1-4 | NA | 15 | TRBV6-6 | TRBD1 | CASGSDRATNEKLFF | TGTGCCAGCGGTAGTGACAGGGCAACTAATGAAAAACTGTTTTTT
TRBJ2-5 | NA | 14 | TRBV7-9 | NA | CASSLAATTRAQYF | TGTGCCAGCAGCTTAGCGGCGACTACGAGGGCCCAGTACTTC
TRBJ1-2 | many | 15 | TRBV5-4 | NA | CASSLAVSGEYGYTF | TGTGCCAGCAGTCTGGCCGTATCAGGCGAATATGGCTACACCTTC
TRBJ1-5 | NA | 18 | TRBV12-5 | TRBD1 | CASGLVPQGGRGNQPQHF | TGTGCTAGTGGTTTGGTACCTCAAGGGGGCAGGGGCAATCAGCCCCAGCATTTT
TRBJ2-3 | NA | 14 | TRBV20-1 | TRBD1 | CSAKDRVLPDTQYF | TGCAGTGCTAAAGACAGGGTCCTCCCAGATACGCAGTATTTT
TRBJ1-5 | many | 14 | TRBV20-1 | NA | CSASIREGDQPQHF | TGCAGTGCTAGTATAAGGGAAGGGGATCAGCCCCAGCATTTT
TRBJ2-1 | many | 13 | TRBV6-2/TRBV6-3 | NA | CASSYRLYNEQFF | TGTGCCAGCAGTTACAGACTCTACAATGAGCAGTTCTTC
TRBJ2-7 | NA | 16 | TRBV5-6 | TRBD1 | CASSSGSGTGWYEQYF | TGTGCCAGCAGCTCGGGATCCGGGACAGGGTGGTACGAGCAGTACTTC
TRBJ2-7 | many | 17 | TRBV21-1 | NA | CASSPGLAGSGERWQYF | TGTGCCAGCAGCCCGGGACTAGCGGGGTCAGGGGAGCGTTGGCAGTACTTC
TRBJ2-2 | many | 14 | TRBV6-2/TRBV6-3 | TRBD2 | CASRGLRDTGELFF | TGTGCCAGCAGGGGACTACGTGACACCGGGGAGCTGTTTTTT
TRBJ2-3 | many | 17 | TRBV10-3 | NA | CAISESTELTFTDTQYF | TGTGCCATCAGTGAGTCGACAGAATTAACTTTCACAGATACGCAGTATTTT
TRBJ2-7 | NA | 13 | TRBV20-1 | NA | CSAPSLGAYEQYF | TGCAGTGCCCCTTCCTTAGGGGCCTACGAGCAGTACTTC